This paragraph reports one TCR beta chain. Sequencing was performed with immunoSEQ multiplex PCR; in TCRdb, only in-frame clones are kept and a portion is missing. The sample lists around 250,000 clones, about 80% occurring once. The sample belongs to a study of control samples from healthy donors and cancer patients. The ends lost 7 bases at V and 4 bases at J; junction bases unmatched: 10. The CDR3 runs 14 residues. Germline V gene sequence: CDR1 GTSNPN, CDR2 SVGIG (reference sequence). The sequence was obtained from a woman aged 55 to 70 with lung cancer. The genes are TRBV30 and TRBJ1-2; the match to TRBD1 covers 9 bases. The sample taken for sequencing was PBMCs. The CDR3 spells CAFIRDREGYGYTF. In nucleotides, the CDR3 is TGTGCCTTTATCCGGGACAGGGAGGGCTATGGCTACACCTTC.